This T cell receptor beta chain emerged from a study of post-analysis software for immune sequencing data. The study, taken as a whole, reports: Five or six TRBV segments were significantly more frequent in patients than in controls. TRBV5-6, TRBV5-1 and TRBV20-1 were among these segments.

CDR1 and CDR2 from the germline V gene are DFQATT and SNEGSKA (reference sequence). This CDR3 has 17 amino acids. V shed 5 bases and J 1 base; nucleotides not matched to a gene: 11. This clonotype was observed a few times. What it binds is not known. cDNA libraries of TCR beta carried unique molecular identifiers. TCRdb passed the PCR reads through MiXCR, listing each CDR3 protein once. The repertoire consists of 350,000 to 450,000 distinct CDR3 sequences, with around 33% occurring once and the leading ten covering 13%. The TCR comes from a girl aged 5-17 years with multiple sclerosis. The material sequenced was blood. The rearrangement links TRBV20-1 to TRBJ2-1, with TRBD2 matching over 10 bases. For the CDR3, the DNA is TGCAGTGCTGTTAATAGCGGGGGGCCTTTTTCCTACAATGAGCAGTTCTTC. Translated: CSAVNSGGPFSYNEQFF.